The 15 T cell receptor beta chains given below trace back to one sample, sequenced in a study of CD8 T cells in ankylosing spondylitis. Study-level results: A motif of fewer than ten highly homologous TCR beta variants was seen as apparently characteristic of ankylosing spondylitis blood.

What these receptors recognize is not known. From the 5' RACE reads, TCRdb called clonotypes with MiXCR, one entry per CDR3 protein. The sample yields some 330,000 distinct CDR3 sequences, 8% seen once. Source material: blood, either unsorted or a sorted T cell fraction (not recorded which). The receptors come from a male donor with ankylosing spondylitis.

This clonotype appeared many times. The chain recombines TRBV3-1 with TRBJ1-5, with a possible D match to TRBD1 (6 bases). CDR1 is LGHDT, CDR2 YNNKEL, per germline (reference sequence). Trimming removed 6 bases from V and 4 bases from J, with 10 bases in between. The CDR3 sequence is 13 residues long. The CDR3 loop reads CASSLDRNQPQHF. The CDR3 DNA reads as TGTGCCAGCAGTCTGGACAGAAATCAGCCCCAGCATTTT.

This clonotype has ten or more counts. The junction and the germline gene differ at one end; a read error may be behind it. The chain links TRBV12-3 or TRBV12-4 to TRBJ1-6; weak D call: TRBD1 (6 bases). The CDR3 extends over 14 amino acids. CDR3 in DNA: TGTGCCAGCAGATTAGGGGGTTATAATTCACCCCTCCACTTT. It yields the protein CASRLGGYNSPLHF.

The sample holds a few counts of this clonotype. The V gene is TRBV2, the J gene TRBJ2-4; D is uncertain. The CDR3 covers 12 residues. Germline loops: CDR1 SNHLY, CDR2 FYNNEI. Deletions cut 7 bases from V and 9 bases from J, with 13 bases between. The CDR3, as DNA: TGTGCCAGCATAGAGGATCGTGGCATTCAGTACTTC. It codes for CASIEDRGIQYF.

This clonotype was detected ten times or more. CDR3 region: CSASETSGRYEQYF. The CDR3 coding sequence is TGCAGTGCTAGTGAGACTAGCGGGAGGTACGAGCAGTACTTC. The chain joins TRBV20-1 to TRBJ2-7, with 13 bases matching TRBD2. J gave up 4 bases and V 3 bases, and 3 bases lay outside the gene matches. Germline V gene data show CDR1 as DFQATT and CDR2 as SNEGSKA (reference sequence). The CDR3 has 14 amino acids.

This clonotype has at least ten counts. This sequence joins TRBV10-2 and TRBJ2-7, with 10 bases matching TRBD2. Germline CDR1 and CDR2: WSHSY and SAAADI. V trimming: 6 bases; J trimming: 2 bases; junction bases outside the gene matches: 4. This CDR3 spans 14 amino acids. The CDR3 DNA reads as TGCGCCAGCAGGGTAGCGGGAGGTCCCTACGAGCAGTACTTC. Translating gives CASRVAGGPYEQYF.

This clonotype was picked up a small number of times. V and J are TRBV14 and TRBJ2-7, with 8 bases matching TRBD2. The V gene's germline CDR1 is SGHDN and CDR2 FVKESK. The CDR3 loop spans 16 amino acids. V trimming: 0 bases; J trimming: 3 bases; junction bases outside the gene matches: 7. The CDR3 loop is CASSQDSRLAIYEQYF. Written as DNA, the CDR3 is TGTGCCAGCAGCCAAGATTCCAGACTAGCGATCTACGAGCAGTACTTC.

In its sample, this clonotype was seen many times. The V gene is TRBV5-1, the J gene TRBJ2-3; TRBD1 matches 7 bases. Losses at the gene ends were 4 bases for V and 2 bases for J; bases not matched to a gene: 7. Germline-derived CDR1 and CDR2 are SGHRS and YFSETQ. The CDR3 covers 15 residues. The CDR3 loop reads CASSASGTATDTQYF. CDR3 DNA: TGCGCCAGCAGCGCTTCCGGGACAGCCACAGATACGCAGTATTTT. Supplemented by reference TRBV5-1 and TRBJ2-3, the full variable domain reads KAGVTQTPRYLIKTRGQQVTLSCSPISGHRSVSWYQQTPGQGLQFLFEYFSETQRNKGNFPGRFSGRQFSNSRSEMNVSTLELGDSALYLCASSASGTATDTQYFGPGTRLTVL.

The chain employs TRBV5-5 and TRBJ2-1; D might be TRBD1 (6 bases). The V end was cut by 5 bases, the J end by 2 bases, with 14 bases between. Germline V gives CDR1 SGHKS, CDR2 YYEKEE (reference sequence). The length of the CDR3 is 15 residues. The CDR3 DNA reads as TGTGCCAGCAGGCGAGAACAGGGTACCTACAATGAGCAGTTCTTC. It encodes CASRREQGTYNEQFF. Drawing the rest from reference TRBV5-5 and TRBJ2-1, the complete variable domain is DAGVTQSPTHLIKTRGQQVTLRCSPISGHKSVSWYQQVLGQGPQFIFQYYEKEERGRGNFPDRFSARQFPNYSSELNVNALLLGDSALYLCASRREQGTYNEQFFGPGTRLTVL.

The chain combines TRBV5-1 with TRBJ2-3; TRBD2 matches at 10 bases. CDR3 length: 16 amino acids. The germline V gene encodes CDR1 SGHRS and CDR2 YFSETQ. Trimming removed 6 bases from V and 2 bases from J; junction bases left unmatched: 9. In DNA form, the CDR3 reads TGCGCCAGCACCCCATTAGCGGGAGGCAACACAGATACGCAGTATTTT. Protein product: CASTPLAGGNTDTQYF.

The V gene is TRBV5-1, the J gene TRBJ2-1; D is undetermined. The CDR3 is 16 amino acids. V lost 1 base and J lost 5, with 16 bases in between. CDR1 is SGHRS and CDR2 is YFSETQ in the germline V gene. This chain's CDR3 is CASSLSIVGPNNEQFF. CDR3 coding DNA: TGCGCCAGCAGCTTGTCTATCGTCGGGCCCAACAATGAGCAGTTCTTC.

CDR3 amino acids: CASSSVAQLEFF. Here the CDR3 DNA reads TGTGCCAGCAGTTCGGTCGCCCAGCTAGAGTTCTTC. V usage is TRBV27 and J usage is TRBJ2-1; no clear D gene. The CDR3 has 12 amino acids. V was clipped by 4 bases and J by 14 bases, with 15 bases between them. Germline loops: CDR1 MNHEY, CDR2 SMNVEV (reference sequence).

The chain employs TRBV29-1 and TRBJ2-3, with D tentatively TRBD1 (5 bases). In germline, CDR1 is SQVTM, CDR2 ANQGSEA. The V end lost 8 bases, the J end lost 0 bases, and 15 bases lay between the germline ends. The CDR3 has 14 residues. The CDR3, as DNA: TGCAGCTCCTCCGACCAGGGTAGCACAGATACGCAGTATTTT. This encodes CSSSDQGSTDTQYF.

This clonotype has ten or more counts. The chain employs TRBV5-1 and TRBJ1-1, with D unresolved. V lost 0 bases and J lost 1, with 7 bases in between. CDR1 SGHRS and CDR2 YFSETQ come from the germline V gene. The CDR3 runs to 14 residues. CDR3 bases: TGCGCCAGCAGCTTGGTGGCAGGGAACACTGAAGCTTTCTTT. Translating it yields CASSLVAGNTEAFF.

The J gene is TRBJ2-7, the V gene TRBV5-1; D may match TRBD1 or TRBD2 (5 bases each). This CDR3 comprises 14 residues. The germline V gene has CDR1 SGHRS and CDR2 YFSETQ. V was clipped by 3 bases and J by 6 bases, with 16 bases between them. CDR3 protein: CASSYGTIAGEQYF. In nucleotides, the CDR3 is TGCGCCAGCAGCTACGGGACGATAGCCGGCGAGCAGTACTTC.

This chain uses TRBV7-8 with TRBJ2-2; D could derive from TRBD1 or TRBD2 (5 bases each). V was trimmed by 1 base and J by 0 bases, leaving 9 bases between them. This CDR3 is built from 16 residues. Germline CDR1 reads SGHVS; CDR2 reads FQNEAQ. CDR3 bases: TGTGCCAGCAGCTTAGGAGAGGGGTCGAACACCGGGGAGCTGTTTTTT. It translates to CASSLGEGSNTGELFF.